This TCR beta chain stems from a study of early T cells in non-severe SARS-CoV-2 infection. Study context: Sequencing of unsorted whole blood was done on bulk RNA, leaving chains unpaired. Study observations and caveats: Using VDJdb, the matching emphasized anti-spike CD8 responses while missing private and CD4 specificities.

Molecules of cDNA were individually given unique molecular identifiers that were attached to them. TCRdb called the 5' RACE reads again in MiXCR, with one record for every CDR3 protein. Of fewer than 60,000 distinct CDR3 sequences detected, approximately 9.9% appear once; the ten largest clones hold over 10%. The V gene end was trimmed by 3 bases and the J gene end by 0 bases; junction bases not matched to a gene: 8. From germline, CDR1 is SGHNT and CDR2 YYREEE (reference sequence). The CDR3 extends over 17 amino acids. This clonotype was recorded many times. The antigen is undetermined. The sample consisted of whole blood. V and J are TRBV5-4 and TRBJ2-1; 8 bases are a match to TRBD2. The sequence came from an adult who was a healthcare worker with PCR-confirmed SARS-CoV-2 infection or an uninfected control (not recorded which). The CDR3 sequence is CASSSREGDSSYNEQFF. CDR3 bases: TGTGCCAGCAGCTCCCGGGAGGGGGATAGCTCCTACAATGAGCAGTTCTTC.